The entry below describes one T cell receptor beta chain. The antigen is not known. This CDR3 spans 15 amino acids. Germline-derived CDR1 and CDR2 are SGHTA and FQGNSA. Deletions cut 5 bases from V and 4 bases from J, with 18 bases between. One entry per CDR3 protein results from TCRdb running MiXCR on the RT-PCR reads. This sample has 280,000 or so distinct CDR3 sequences, with 21% found just once. This specimen belongs to a study of response to subunit inactivated influenza vaccine. The study, taken as a whole, reports: The authors suggested that every seasonal influenza vaccination recruits few new T cells.

The clonotype was recovered from a man between 50 and 69 years old who received an inactivated influenza vaccine. V usage is TRBV7-2 and J usage is TRBJ2-7; D unclear. The material sequenced was PBMCs from blood, taken less than 22 months after vaccination. The CDR3 bases are TGTGCCAGCAGCCCGGAAGTCGTGCTACATTACGAGCAGTACTTC. This codes for CASSPEVVLHYEQYF.